Following are 17 T cell receptor beta chains from one sample sequenced in a study of blood T cell repertoires in COVID-19. Profiling relied on immunoSEQ multiplex PCR, and the TCRdb table lists in-frame clones only, not all of them. The profile shows under 200,000 clones, around 86% of them singletons. Sequencing was performed on peripheral blood. The receptors originated from a woman between 40 and 50 years old with acute or convalescent COVID-19.

This clone was counted a few times. The gene calls are TRBV5-1 and TRBJ2-2; D might be TRBD1 (5 bases). CDR1 is SGHRS, CDR2 YFSETQ, per germline. The length of the CDR3 is 15 residues. Trimming shortened V by 5 bases and J by 5 bases, and 16 bases separated the two germline ends. This CDR3 reads CASRVRGGGTGELFF. The CDR3 bases are TGCGCCAGCAGGGTAAGGGGTGGTGGTACCGGGGAGCTGTTTTTT.

In this sample, this clone turned up a few times. V gene TRBV5-6 combines with J gene TRBJ2-7; maybe TRBD1 (5 bases). The length of the CDR3 is 13 residues. The V end was cut by 4 bases, the J end by 2 bases, with 10 bases between. Germline lookup yields CDR1 SGHDT and CDR2 YYEEEE. This chain's CDR3 is CASSRQGTYEQYF. DNA for the CDR3: TGTGCCAGCAGCCGGCAGGGCACCTACGAGCAGTACTTC. Looking up the rest from reference TRBV5-6 and TRBJ2-7 gives the full variable domain: DAGVTQSPTHLIKTRGQQVTLRCSPKSGHDTVSWYQQALGQGPQFIFQYYEEEERQRGNFPDRFSGHQFPNYSSELNVNALLLGDSALYLCASSRQGTYEQYFGPGTRLTVT.

This sequence joins TRBV19 and TRBJ2-6, with D unclear. Germline lookup yields CDR1 LNHDA and CDR2 SQIVND (reference sequence). CDR3 length equals 18 residues. Trimming pared 4 bases from V and 0 bases from J, leaving 16 bases between. Written as DNA, the CDR3 is TGTGCCAGTAGTAGGTATGAGACAATCACCTCTGGGGCCAACGTCCTGACTTTC. It codes for CASSRYETITSGANVLTF.

As DNA, the CDR3 is TGTGCCTGGGGCCTCGGAGTCGAGCAGTACTTC. The encoded protein is CAWGLGVEQYF. The chain links TRBV30 to TRBJ2-7; D ambiguous. V lost 5 bases and J lost 6, with 11 bases in between. Germline assignment: CDR1 GTSNPN and CDR2 SVGIG (reference sequence). The CDR3 runs to 11 residues.

The chain couples TRBV7-8 to TRBJ1-5; D may be TRBD1 (6 bases). Per germline, CDR1 SGHVS and CDR2 FQNEAQ. V lost 3 bases, J lost 6 bases, and 15 bases lay in between. The CDR3 is 15 residues long. The CDR3 bases are TGTGCCAGCAGCTTGGACAGAGGGCCTTCTCAGCCCCAGCATTTT. Translation: CASSLDRGPSQPQHF. Full variable domain (remainder filled in from reference TRBV7-8 and TRBJ1-5): GAGVSQSPRYKVAKRGQDVALRCDPISGHVSLFWYQQALGQGPEFLTYFQNEAQLDKSGLPSDRFFAERPEGSVSTLKIQRTQQEDSAVYLCASSLDRGPSQPQHFGDGTRLSIL.

The CDR3 reads CASSPRQFYEQYF. The CDR3 DNA sequence: TGTGCCAGCAGCCCCCGACAGTTTTACGAGCAGTACTTC. This rearrangement joins TRBV6-5 to TRBJ2-7; TRBD1 is a possible D gene (5 bases). This CDR3 region has 13 residues. The V end lost 6 bases, the J end lost 4 bases, and 13 bases lay between the germline ends. Germline CDR1 MNHEY, CDR2 SVGAGI.

The rearrangement uses TRBV5-1 and TRBJ2-5; TRBD2 matches at 8 bases. J lost 5 bases, V lost 4 bases, and 10 bases had no gene match. The CDR3 consists of 15 residues. The germline V gene encodes CDR1 SGHRS and CDR2 YFSETQ. This chain's CDR3 is CASSREAGVYETQYF. For the CDR3, the DNA is TGCGCCAGCAGCAGGGAAGCGGGAGTCTATGAGACCCAGTACTTC.

This clone has only one observation. As DNA, the CDR3 is TGTGCCAGCACAATGAACACTGAAGCTTTCTTT. It encodes CASTMNTEAFF. This chain connects TRBV12-3 or TRBV12-4 to TRBJ1-1; the D is unclear. The germline V and J ends were trimmed by 7 bases and 0 bases, with 3 bases remaining between them. This CDR3 is 11 amino acids long.

A single count supports this clone. The chain couples TRBV4-2 to TRBJ1-2, with 9 bases matching TRBD1. CDR1 LGHNA and CDR2 YNFKEQ come from the germline V gene. This CDR3 is built from 13 residues. Germline trimming cut 9 bases from V and 5 bases from J; bases unmatched to any gene: 7. CDR3 sequence reads: CASGQGTGYGYTF. The DNA of the CDR3 is TGTGCCAGTGGACAGGGGACTGGGTATGGCTACACCTTC.

The chain is built from TRBV6-4 and TRBJ2-3; TRBD2 agrees at 11 bases. Germline values: CDR1 MRHNA, CDR2 SNTAGT. V trimming: 0 bases; J trimming: 3 bases; junction bases outside the gene matches: 2. The CDR3 spans 16 residues. The CDR3 region has the DNA TGTGCCAGCAGTGACTCTCCTAGCGGGGGGACAGATACGCAGTATTTT. It translates to CASSDSPSGGTDTQYF.

J is TRBJ1-2 and V is TRBV19; 7 bases are shared with TRBD1. Germline CDR1 LNHDA, CDR2 SQIVND (reference sequence). There are 12 residues in the CDR3. V shed 11 bases and J 2 bases; nucleotides not matched to a gene: 5. DNA of the CDR3: TGTGCCGGATCCAGGGGGAACTATGGCTACACCTTC. Its protein is CAGSRGNYGYTF.

This clone was recorded once. The chain links TRBV7-2 to TRBJ1-1; 7 nucleotides match TRBD1. Germline CDR1 and CDR2: SGHTA and FQGNSA. The CDR3 is 14 residues long. The ends lost 8 bases at V and 3 bases at J; junction bases unmatched: 9. The CDR3 region has the DNA TGTGCCAGCTTAAGACAGGGTGCGTACACTGAAGCTTTCTTT. As protein: CASLRQGAYTEAFF.

The chain has TRBV19 and TRBJ2-1, with 7 bases lining up with TRBD2. Trimming removed 4 bases from V and 6 bases from J; junction bases left unmatched: 9. CDR1 and CDR2 (germline): LNHDA, SQIVND (reference sequence). The CDR3 is 15 amino acids. The CDR3 region has the DNA TGTGCCAGTAGTACCGGGTCGGGAGGTCTCAATGAGCAGTTCTTC. It is translated as CASSTGSGGLNEQFF.

V is TRBV29-1 and J is TRBJ1-1; D unresolved. V lost 0 bases and J lost 4, with 15 bases in between. The CDR3 spans 15 residues. Germline CDR1 and CDR2: SQVTM and ANQGSEA. The CDR3 region is CSVEDPGRVGTEAFF. CDR3 nucleotides: TGCAGCGTTGAAGATCCTGGGCGAGTGGGCACTGAAGCTTTCTTT.

The J gene is TRBJ1-5, the V gene TRBV28, with 9 bases identical to TRBD1. The germline gives CDR1 MDHEN, CDR2 SYDVKM. Unmatched junction bases numbered 9, after V lost 8 bases and J lost 4 bases. The CDR3 sequence is 15 residues long. CDR3 sequence (DNA): TGTGCCAGCGGCACGACAGGGGGAGGGAATCAGCCCCAGCATTTT. This sequence encodes CASGTTGGGNQPQHF.

The chain joins TRBV7-3 to TRBJ2-3, with a possible D match to TRBD1 (5 bases). The CDR3 covers 13 residues. Trimming shortened V by 5 bases and J by 6 bases, and 12 bases separated the two germline ends. Germline CDR1 is SGHTA and CDR2 is FQGTGA. The CDR3 spells CASSERQTDTQYF. The DNA for the CDR3 is TGTGCCAGCAGCGAAAGACAGACTGATACGCAGTATTTT.

This clone was seen a few times. This chain uses TRBV23-1 with TRBJ1-5; no firm D call. TRBV23-1 carries the ORF label, with uncertain function. V was cut by 1 base and J by 2 bases, with 9 bases left in between. The CDR3 is made up of 15 amino acids. The CDR3 coding sequence is TGCGCCAGCAGTCAATTTCAGCAGGGCAATCAGCCCCAGCATTTT. It specifies CASSQFQQGNQPQHF.